A selection of T cell receptor beta chains follows, all from one sample in a study of cytomegalovirus exposure and HLA in healthy donors. Sequencing used immunoSEQ multiplex PCR; TCRdb keeps in-frame clones, though not all of them. The sample yields about 130,000 clones, approximately 85% seen once. The sample comprised PBMCs. Every receptor here comes from a male donor in good health and CMV-seropositive. The conserved cysteine and the conserved F or W are not part of the CDR3 here. Each record gives: D gene, J gene, V gene, CDR3 protein. D genes are given only for firm matches.

TRBD2 | TRBJ2-1 | TRBV27 | ASSSPMGGGVSNEQF
. | TRBJ2-7 | TRBV18 | ASSPGANYEQY
. | TRBJ1-4 | TRBV28 | ASSLSYAVGGNEKLF
TRBD1 | TRBJ1-2 | TRBV27 | ASSPTGDYYGYT
. | TRBJ1-1 | TRBV4-3 | ASSHDTGPTEAF
. | TRBJ1-2 | TRBV19 | ASTIQGVSGYT
TRBD1 | TRBJ1-2 | TRBV7-8 | ASSLLQGDSYGYT
. | TRBJ2-7 | TRBV4-3 | ASSYGRTYEQY
. | TRBJ2-1 | TRBV5-1 | ASSFTGNHNEQF
TRBD1 | TRBJ1-5 | TRBV27 | ASSLQGADQPQH
TRBD2 | TRBJ2-7 | TRBV9 | ASSLLAGSSYEQY
. | TRBJ2-5 | TRBV19 | ASSLTSLETQY
. | TRBJ2-6 | TRBV7-9 | ASSRPGEGANVLT
TRBD1 | TRBJ2-7 | TRBV27 | ASSHLTGTGSYEQY
TRBD2 | TRBJ2-3 | TRBV6-6 | ASSYTGGSTDTQY
. | TRBJ1-1 | TRBV28 | ASTPRSDTEAF
. | TRBJ2-1 | TRBV13 | ASSFTGGDEQF
. | TRBJ2-1 | TRBV23-1 | ASSQRDSSDGEQF
. | TRBJ2-1 | TRBV7-2 | ASSLGDSRGTEQF
TRBD2 | TRBJ2-7 | TRBV9 | ASSVGVAGSYEQY
TRBD1 | TRBJ1-5 | TRBV28 | ASRGDREGGNQPQH
. | TRBJ1-3 | TRBV4-3 | ASSQVLGAAGNTIY
. | TRBJ1-4 | TRBV9 | ASSVGQIATNEKLF
. | TRBJ2-5 | TRBV2 | ASNGESSGSGEQGQY
. | TRBJ1-1 | TRBV5-4 | ASSPQGNTEAF
. | TRBJ2-5 | TRBV5-1 | ASSLVPGVQETQY
TRBD1 | TRBJ2-1 | TRBV6-4 | ASSLDRDTVDEQF
TRBD2 | TRBJ2-3 | TRBV10-3 | ATTSGLHTDTQY
. | TRBJ2-1 | TRBV12-5 | ASASGLPEQF
. | TRBJ2-1 | TRBV28 | ASRNRGRDNEQF
. | TRBJ1-5 | TRBV21-1 | ASSITAGHQPQH
TRBD1 | TRBJ2-1 | TRBV7-2 | ASSLEVQGAGNEQF
. | TRBJ2-3 | TRBV5-1 | ASSEASSTDTQY
TRBD2 | TRBJ2-3 | TRBV5-1 | ASSLEGSLASDTQY
. | TRBJ1-2 | TRBV2 | ASAAELSSYGYT
. | TRBJ2-2 | TRBV7-2 | ASSHRQAPSTGELF
TRBD1 | TRBJ1-2 | TRBV27 | ASSFGTGMGGYT
TRBD1 | TRBJ2-7 | TRBV11-2 | ASEGAKYEQY
TRBD2 | TRBJ2-7 | TRBV5-6 | ASSSLGLSGSSYEQY
. | TRBJ2-2 | TRBV4-3 | ASSQDSNTGELF
TRBD2 | TRBJ2-3 | TRBV10-3 | ATRPGLELGDTQY
. | TRBJ1-6 | TRBV7-9 | ASSLGGLVDNSPLH
. | TRBJ1-5 | TRBV2 | ASKRVNQPQH
. | TRBJ2-3 | TRBV7-9 | ASSLGQGSTDTQY
. | TRBJ1-1 | TRBV7-8 | ASSLAGSSRATEAF
. | TRBJ2-1 | TRBV2 | ASSAHRSENEQF
. | TRBJ2-7 | TRBV6-5 | ASSYGLGAYEQY
TRBD1 | TRBJ1-5 | TRBV7-9 | ASSRGGTVNQPQH
TRBD1 | TRBJ1-1 | TRBV28 | ASRPYDRVAAEAF
. | TRBJ2-1 | TRBV7-4 | ASSLETSRNEQF
. | TRBJ2-2 | TRBV7-9 | ASSEAREAGELF
. | TRBJ2-5 | TRBV7-9 | ASSIGQGKGETQY
TRBD2 | TRBJ2-2 | TRBV27 | ASRGTRLGTGELF